Each of the 10 T cell receptor beta chains below was sequenced from the same sample in a study of blood T cell repertoires in COVID-19 (TCRdb year 2020). Receptor amplification or capture employed the immunoSEQ multiplex PCR assay. Entries here come from immuneACCESS through TCRdb and include only in-frame sequences with V and J called. Some clones fail to appear in such tables; in the studies checked, an unresolved V gene covers under half of the shortfall, and the cause of the remainder is unknown. In all, the sample holds about 440,000 clones, and about 90% of those were seen once. Of the sample, 0.55% to 0.75% is held by the ten largest clones. The source material was PBMCs or T cells enriched from blood (not recorded which). These receptor sequences come from a man in his late teens or twenties who had recovered from COVID-19.

The CDR3 sequence is CASSRGLDGNTIYF. The CDR3 nucleotides are TGCGCCAGCAGCAGGGGGCTCGATGGAAACACCATATATTTT. The V and J genes are TRBV10-2 and TRBJ1-3; 8 bases are a match to TRBD1. The CDR3 loop spans 14 amino acids. V lost 6 bases and J lost 3; bases outside the gene matches: 4. CDR1 is WSHSY, CDR2 SAAADI, per germline.

This clone was recorded once. The chain is built from TRBV9 and TRBJ1-2; tentative D call: TRBD1 (5 bases). This CDR3 is built from 14 residues. Trimming cost V 0 bases and J 4 bases, with 10 bases left between them. Per germline, CDR1 SGDLS and CDR2 YYNGEE. The CDR3, as DNA: TGTGCCAGCAGCGTAGACGGAGGGACCTATGGCTACACCTTC. Its protein is CASSVDGGTYGYTF.

The chain recombines TRBV28 with TRBJ1-6; D is unclear. Germline V CDR1 and CDR2: MDHEN, SYDVKM. With 6 bases removed from V and 14 bases from J, the gap between germline ends came to 11 bases. This CDR3 has 11 amino acids. The CDR3 is CASRRPGSLHF. As DNA, the CDR3 is TGTGCCAGCAGGCGCCCAGGATCCCTCCACTTT. Drawing the rest from reference TRBV28 and TRBJ1-6, the complete variable domain is DVKVTQSSRYLVKRTGEKVFLECVQDMDHENMFWYRQDPGLGLRLIYFSYDVKMKEKGDIPEGYSVSREKKERFSLILESASTNQTSMYLCASRRPGSLHFGNGTRLTVT.

V gene TRBV27 combines with J gene TRBJ2-2, with D perhaps matching TRBD1 (7 bases). Germline CDR1 reads MNHEY; CDR2 reads SMNVEV (reference sequence). This CDR3 spans 16 amino acids. V lost 5 bases to trimming and J lost 2 bases, with 15 bases between them. The CDR3 DNA is TGTGCCAGCAGTCGCCAGGGGGGCGTAAACACCGGGGAGCTGTTTTTT. This translates into CASSRQGGVNTGELFF.

The V call is TRBV27, the J call TRBJ2-7; 14 bases fit TRBD2. J was trimmed by 4 bases and V by 8 bases; bases with no gene match: 7. Germline V lookup: CDR1 MNHEY, CDR2 SMNVEV (reference sequence). This CDR3 has 15 amino acids. The DNA for the CDR3 is TGTGCCAGCGGGACTAGCGGGAGATTATGGTACGAGCAGTACTTC. It codes for CASGTSGRLWYEQYF.

The chain employs TRBV6-6 and TRBJ1-4, with D possibly TRBD1 on 5 matching bases. V was shortened by 5 bases and J by 3 bases, with 10 bases between the two germline ends. The CDR3 has 14 residues. Germline V gives CDR1 MNHNY, CDR2 SVGAGI (reference sequence). DNA for the CDR3: TGTGCCAGCAGTGCGTGGGGGGCTAATGAAAAACTGTTTTTT. It encodes CASSAWGANEKLFF.

The chain combines TRBV5-8 with TRBJ2-3; TRBD1 might be the D (5 bases). The CDR3 sequence is 14 residues long. Germline CDR1 reads SGHTS; CDR2 reads YDEGEE. V lost 1 base, J lost 4 bases, and 10 bases lay in between. CDR3: CASSLSSGSDTQYF. CDR3 sequence (DNA): TGTGCCAGCAGCTTGTCTTCAGGGTCAGATACGCAGTATTTT.

The chain employs TRBV19 and TRBJ1-2; maybe TRBD1 (5 bases). Germline V lookup: CDR1 LNHDA, CDR2 SQIVND (reference sequence). Trimming removed 6 bases from V and 5 bases from J, with 13 bases in between. The CDR3 is made up of 13 amino acids. CDR3 residues: CASRAGLKYGYTF. CDR3 nucleotides: TGTGCCAGTAGGGCAGGGTTGAAGTATGGCTACACCTTC.

V usage is TRBV10-1 and J usage is TRBJ2-1; no firm D call. Germline V gene lookup returns CDR1 WNHNN and CDR2 SYGVQD (reference sequence). V lost 0 bases and J 7 bases, leaving 10 bases between the germline ends. This CDR3 has 14 residues. CDR3: CASSESPGVNEQFF. The DNA of the CDR3 is TGCGCCAGCAGTGAGTCTCCGGGTGTGAATGAGCAGTTCTTC.

This chain uses TRBV13 with TRBJ1-6; 7 nucleotides agree with TRBD1. Germline CDR1 PRHDT, CDR2 FYEKMQ (reference sequence). The CDR3 is 17 amino acids. V lost 0 bases, J lost 6 bases, and 8 bases stayed unmatched. The CDR3 DNA sequence: TGTGCCAGCAGCTTAGGTCAGGGGGTAGGCAGTAATTCACCCCTCCACTTT. Translation gives CASSLGQGVGSNSPLHF.